This paragraph covers one T cell receptor beta chain sequence. The antigen is not known. The data are from a study of T cell responses to AZD1222 COVID-19 vaccine. Study summary: Second doses were pooled across both intervals (about 4 or about 12 weeks). Study results and caveats: The donor group comprised mostly white British people and more females; the analysis possibly underestimated clonal diversity.

V lost 1 base and J lost 13, with 19 bases in between. The CDR3 sequence is 14 residues long. CDR1 and CDR2 from the germline V gene are SGHTA and FQGTGA. Sequencing used immunoSEQ multiplex PCR; TCRdb keeps in-frame clones, though not all of them. The data hold about 100,000 clones, with about nine tenths observed a single time. The TCR originated in an adult in good health. Sequencing used peripheral blood, obtained on day 0 of AZD1222 vaccination. V is TRBV7-3 and J is TRBJ1-1, with D unresolved. The CDR3 loop is CASSLSLRRAEVFF. CDR3 bases: TGTGCCAGCAGCTTAAGTTTGCGGCGGGCTGAGGTTTTCTTT.